One sample yielded the 32 T cell receptor beta chains listed below, sequenced in a study of cytomegalovirus exposure and HLA in healthy donors. PCR primers comprised 60 Vbeta and 13 Jbeta primers. Produced via immunoSEQ multiplex PCR; TCRdb's table is partial and in-frame only. The table has 90,000 to 120,000 clones, approximately 80% seen once. Sequenced input: PBMCs. The receptors derive from a young woman in good health and CMV-seropositive.

Concerning this clone itself: A far larger clone lies a single base away; this is likely a read error. The V gene is TRBV25-1, the J gene TRBJ1-1; 11 bases fit TRBD1. Germline V gene sequence: CDR1 MGHDK, CDR2 SYGVNS. The CDR3 spans 17 residues. CDR3 coding DNA: TGTGACAGCAGTAACCCGGGACAGGGGGATTTGAACACTGAAGCTTTCTTT. This encodes CDSSNPGQGDLNTEAFF.

Written as DNA, the CDR3 is TGTGCCAGCAGTCGGGGGACAGTAGAAGAGACCCAGTACTTC. It is translated as CASSRGTVEETQYF. The rearrangement uses TRBV6-1 and TRBJ2-5, with D perhaps TRBD1 (7 bases). Germline V lookup: CDR1 MNHNS, CDR2 SASEGT. This CDR3 comprises 14 residues. The V end was cut by 5 bases, the J end by 3 bases, with 13 bases between.

V is TRBV9 and J is TRBJ2-6, with D uncertain. The V and J ends lost 7 bases and 4 bases respectively, with 9 bases between them. Germline V gene sequence: CDR1 SGDLS, CDR2 YYNGEE. This CDR3 has 13 residues. This CDR3 reads CASGPSGANVLTF. CDR3 DNA sequence: TGTGCCAGCGGGCCCTCAGGGGCCAACGTCCTGACTTTC. Supplemented by reference TRBV9 and TRBJ2-6, the full variable domain reads DSGVTQTPKHLITATGQRVTLRCSPRSGDLSVYWYQQSLDQGLQFLIQYYNGEERAKGNILERFSAQQFPDLHSELNLSSLELGDSALYFCASGPSGANVLTFGAGSRLTVL.

The chain combines TRBV5-4 with TRBJ2-1; the D gene is possibly TRBD2 (5 bases). The CDR3 spans 13 residues. Per germline, CDR1 SGHNT and CDR2 YYREEE (reference sequence). The V end was cut by 4 bases, the J end by 9 bases, with 14 bases between. This CDR3 reads CASSDPSLGEQFF. The DNA for the CDR3 is TGTGCCAGCAGCGACCCTAGCTTAGGTGAGCAGTTCTTC.

The V call is TRBV6-1, the J call TRBJ2-7; 9 bases are a match to TRBD1. The CDR3 is 17 amino acids. The germline gives CDR1 MNHNS, CDR2 SASEGT. The V and J ends lost 2 bases and 4 bases, in that order; junction bases with no gene match: 12. The CDR3 sequence: CASSETLGQGRSYEQYF. The CDR3 nucleotides read TGTGCCAGCAGTGAAACCTTGGGACAGGGTAGAAGTTACGAGCAGTACTTC.

The count of this clone is one. The chain carries TRBV27 and TRBJ1-6; a possible D gene is TRBD1 (5 bases). Germline V gives CDR1 MNHEY, CDR2 SMNVEV (reference sequence). CDR3 length: 15 amino acids. Trimming stripped 5 bases from V and 2 bases from J, with 10 bases between. CDR3: CASSIDRTYNSPLHF. Written as DNA, the CDR3 is TGTGCCAGCAGTATAGACAGAACCTATAATTCACCCCTCCACTTT.

This chain uses TRBV7-9 with TRBJ2-7; maybe TRBD1 (6 bases). CDR3 length: 12 residues. Germline CDR1 SEHNR, CDR2 FQNEAQ (reference sequence). The V end lost 5 bases, the J end lost 2 bases, and 7 bases lay between the germline ends. The CDR3 DNA reads as TGTGCCAGCAGCCAGGGGACCTACGAGCAGTACTTC. Translated: CASSQGTYEQYF.

The chain joins TRBV21-1 to TRBJ2-2; TRBD2, the D gene given by the table, was not confirmed from the DNA. TRBV21-1 is a pseudogene locus. The CDR3 is made up of 17 amino acids. The chain's CDR3 is CASSKEQAGGPTGELFF. In DNA form, the CDR3 reads TGTGCCAGCAGCAAAGAGCAAGCGGGAGGGCCCACCGGGGAGCTGTTTTTT.

The chain combines TRBV9 with TRBJ2-7, with D possibly TRBD1 on 6 matching bases. V was shortened by 3 bases and J by 4 bases, with 14 bases between the two germline ends. The CDR3 length is 14 residues. Germline V gene data show CDR1 as SGDLS and CDR2 as YYNGEE. The CDR3 loop is CASSARDTLYEQYF. In DNA form, the CDR3 reads TGTGCCAGCAGCGCACGGGACACCTTATACGAGCAGTACTTC.

This clone was recorded a few times. The chain combines TRBV5-6 with TRBJ2-5; D not certain. In germline, CDR1 is SGHDT, CDR2 YYEEEE. V was pared by 0 bases and J by 1 base, with 4 bases between. The CDR3 covers 13 residues. CDR3: CASSLGAQETQYF. CDR3 bases: TGTGCCAGCAGCTTGGGGGCCCAAGAGACCCAGTACTTC. Full variable domain (missing parts from reference TRBV5-6 and TRBJ2-5): DAGVTQSPTHLIKTRGQQVTLRCSPKSGHDTVSWYQQALGQGPQFIFQYYEEEERQRGNFPDRFSGHQFPNYSSELNVNALLLGDSALYLCASSLGAQETQYFGPGTRLLVL.

The chain recombines TRBV28 with TRBJ2-2; a weak D match, TRBD1 (6 bases). From germline, CDR1 is MDHEN and CDR2 SYDVKM. The CDR3 runs to 16 residues. The germline V and J ends were trimmed by 6 bases and 2 bases, with 16 bases remaining between them. The CDR3 here is CASRSGTRINTGELFF. The CDR3 nucleotides read TGTGCCAGCAGGTCTGGGACAAGGATCAACACCGGGGAGCTGTTTTTT.

This chain uses TRBV27 with TRBJ2-7, with 7 bases lining up with TRBD2. The CDR3 loop spans 13 amino acids. In germline, CDR1 is MNHEY, CDR2 SMNVEV (reference sequence). J was trimmed by 3 bases and V by 1 base; bases with no gene match: 0. The CDR3 region has the DNA TGTGCCAGCAGTTTATGGGGGGGCTACGAGCAGTACTTC. This sequence encodes CASSLWGGYEQYF.

This rearrangement joins TRBV5-1 to TRBJ2-5, with 16 positions matching TRBD2. This CDR3 comprises 16 residues. V lost 4 bases and J lost 4; bases outside the gene matches: 4. Germline V gene sequence: CDR1 SGHRS, CDR2 YFSETQ. CDR3 in amino acids: CASSPGTSGRVETQYF. CDR3 sequence (DNA): TGCGCCAGCAGCCCGGGGACTAGCGGGAGGGTAGAGACCCAGTACTTC.

V and J are TRBV7-6 and TRBJ2-7; 13 nucleotides agree with TRBD2. CDR1 SGHVS and CDR2 FNYEAQ come from the germline V gene. Trimming at V came to 3 bases and at J to 4 bases, leaving 3 bases not matched to a gene. This CDR3 contains 15 residues. The CDR3 sequence: CASSLGTSGDYEQYF. Written as DNA, the CDR3 is TGTGCCAGCAGCTTGGGGACTAGCGGGGATTACGAGCAGTACTTC.

The J gene is TRBJ1-5, the V gene TRBV6-6; D ambiguous. The CDR3 contains 13 residues. The ends were cut back, 4 bases at V and 7 bases at J, with 11 bases in the middle. Germline V CDR1 and CDR2: MNHNY, SVGAGI (reference sequence). CDR3 protein: CASSLEGGQPQHF. CDR3 coding DNA: TGTGCCAGCAGTTTGGAGGGCGGGCAGCCCCAGCATTTT.

The CDR3 region is CASSQAFSWDRGVNTEAFF. As DNA, the CDR3 is TGTGCCAGCAGCCAAGCGTTTTCGTGGGACAGGGGAGTGAACACTGAAGCTTTCTTT. This chain links TRBV4-2 with TRBJ1-1; TRBD1 matches at 10 bases. The CDR3 contains 19 residues. V trimming: 1 base; J trimming: 0 bases; junction bases outside the gene matches: 11. Germline V gene data show CDR1 as LGHNA and CDR2 as YNFKEQ.

This sequence joins TRBV28 and TRBJ1-5, with 9 bases identical to TRBD1. CDR3 length: 16 residues. Germline CDR1 MDHEN, CDR2 SYDVKM. V trimming: 5 bases; J trimming: 6 bases; junction bases outside the gene matches: 11. In DNA, the CDR3 is TGTGCCAGCAGTCCCCCGGGGACAGGGTACGGTCAGCCCCAGCATTTT. Residues: CASSPPGTGYGQPQHF. Full variable domain (outside the CDR3, taken from reference TRBV28 and TRBJ1-5): DVKVTQSSRYLVKRTGEKVFLECVQDMDHENMFWYRQDPGLGLRLIYFSYDVKMKEKGDIPEGYSVSREKKERFSLILESASTNQTSMYLCASSPPGTGYGQPQHFGDGTRLSIL.

The J gene is TRBJ1-5, the V gene TRBV4-1; D gene unclear. This CDR3 contains 13 residues. With 4 bases removed from V and 5 bases from J, the gap between germline ends came to 9 bases. Germline V lookup: CDR1 MGHRA, CDR2 YSYEKL. This CDR3 is CASSPGMDQPQHF. In DNA, the CDR3 is TGCGCCAGCAGCCCGGGAATGGATCAGCCCCAGCATTTT.

The CDR3 reads CASGRGRTDTQYF. CDR3 in DNA: TGTGCTAGCGGGCGGGGTCGCACAGATACGCAGTATTTT. The gene calls are TRBV7-7 and TRBJ2-3; 7 nucleotides line up with TRBD2. Germline CDR1 SSHAT, CDR2 FNYEAQ (reference sequence). This CDR3 comprises 13 residues. Complete variable domain (other parts from reference TRBV7-7 and TRBJ2-3): GAGVSQSPRYKVTKRGQDVTLRCDPISSHATLYWYQQALGQGPEFLTYFNYEAQPDKSGLPSDRFSAERPEGSISTLTIQRTEQRDSAMYRCASGRGRTDTQYFGPGTRLTVL.

The CDR3 DNA reads as TGTGCCAGCGTCGGAGGACTAGCGGGAGCCTACGAGCAGTACTTC. Its translation is CASVGGLAGAYEQYF. V usage is TRBV28 and J usage is TRBJ2-7, with 13 nucleotides matching TRBD2. Germline assignment: CDR1 MDHEN and CDR2 SYDVKM. The CDR3 length is 15 residues. V shed 8 bases, J shed 2 bases, and the junction held 6 bases outside the gene matches.

This chain uses TRBV10-3 with TRBJ1-5; D remains ambiguous. The CDR3 is 14 amino acids. Germline CDR1 and CDR2: ENHRY and SYGVKD. V shed 7 bases and J shed 7 bases, with 17 bases lying between them. CDR3 in amino acids: CAINPGGKDQPQHF. The CDR3 nucleotides read TGTGCCATCAATCCGGGAGGAAAGGACCAGCCCCAGCATTTT.

The chain uses TRBV28 and TRBJ2-1; the D is unclear. CDR3 length: 14 amino acids. Germline lookup yields CDR1 MDHEN and CDR2 SYDVKM. V shed 5 bases and J shed 12 bases, with 20 bases lying between them. The CDR3 spells CASSLPTSSLRQFF. DNA for the CDR3: TGTGCCAGCAGTCTCCCGACTTCCTCCCTTAGGCAGTTCTTC.

The chain uses TRBV9 and TRBJ2-3, with TRBD2 matching over 10 bases. The CDR3 has 16 amino acids. Germline V gene lookup returns CDR1 SGDLS and CDR2 YYNGEE. V was clipped by 1 base and J by 4 bases; unmatched bases: 6. The CDR3 region has the DNA TGTGCCAGCAGCGTAACTAGCGGGATATTTTCAGATACGCAGTATTTT. The encoded protein is CASSVTSGIFSDTQYF.

The genes are TRBV4-1 and TRBJ2-7, with D tentatively TRBD1 (6 bases). Germline CDR1 is MGHRA and CDR2 is YSYEKL. The CDR3 contains 15 residues. Deletions cut 0 bases from V and 2 bases from J, with 11 bases between. The DNA for the CDR3 is TGCGCCAGCAGCCAAGAGTCGGCAGGGGCCTACGAGCAGTACTTC. This codes for CASSQESAGAYEQYF.

This clone occurred a few times. The chain recombines TRBV19 with TRBJ2-7; 7 positions agree with TRBD1. The CDR3 extends over 13 amino acids. Germline loops: CDR1 LNHDA, CDR2 SQIVND (reference sequence). J was trimmed by 7 bases and V by 6 bases; bases with no gene match: 9. CDR3 loop: CASRMTGLGEQYF. For the CDR3, the DNA is TGTGCCAGTAGGATGACAGGGCTGGGGGAGCAGTACTTC.

The chain couples TRBV10-1 to TRBJ1-2; 8 positions match TRBD1. V gave up 5 bases and J gave up 4 bases; unmatched junction bases: 3. CDR3 length: 13 residues. Per germline, CDR1 WNHNN and CDR2 SYGVQD (reference sequence). The CDR3 DNA is TGCGCCAGCAGTCCCCAGGGGGCCTATGGCTACACCTTC. Its translation: CASSPQGAYGYTF.

This sequence joins TRBV5-1 and TRBJ2-3; D ambiguous. Trimming pared 0 bases from V and 1 base from J, leaving 6 bases between. The V gene's germline CDR1 is SGHRS and CDR2 YFSETQ. The CDR3 extends over 14 amino acids. This CDR3 is CASSLGAGTDTQYF. Written as DNA, the CDR3 is TGCGCCAGCAGCTTGGGGGCTGGCACAGATACGCAGTATTTT.

V usage is TRBV4-1 and J usage is TRBJ2-1; 8 bases are shared with TRBD2. The germline CDR1 and CDR2 sequences are MGHRA and YSYEKL. This CDR3 contains 17 residues. V gave up 4 bases and J gave up 3 bases; unmatched junction bases: 11. DNA of the CDR3: TGCGCCAGCAGCCCAGCCTCGGTCGGGAGGGGCTACAATGAGCAGTTCTTC. Translation: CASSPASVGRGYNEQFF.

V is TRBV10-2 and J is TRBJ2-5; 10 nucleotides match TRBD2. The J call may be wrong; the DNA end is better matched by TRBJ2-7. CDR1 is WSHSY, CDR2 SAAADI, per germline. The CDR3 loop spans 16 amino acids. Written as DNA, the CDR3 is TGCGCCAGCAGTGAAGGTCCTAGCGGGGGACCCTACGAGCAGTACTTC. Amino acids: CASSEGPSGGPYEQYF.

The chain recombines TRBV30 with TRBJ2-5, with TRBD2 identical over 12 bases. V trimming: 5 bases; J trimming: 4 bases; junction bases outside the gene matches: 11. The CDR3 is 16 amino acids. Germline V gene sequence: CDR1 GTSNPN, CDR2 SVGIG (reference sequence). The CDR3, as DNA: TGTGCCTGGGCTAGCGGGAGGGCGGGAGGTGGAGAGACCCAGTACTTC. Its translation is CAWASGRAGGGETQYF.

This chain connects TRBV5-1 to TRBJ2-1; no reliable D call. Germline CDR1 is SGHRS and CDR2 is YFSETQ. Trimming removed 0 bases from V and 8 bases from J, with 9 bases in between. This CDR3 spans 13 amino acids. The CDR3 region has the DNA TGCGCCAGCAGCTTGGGATTTGCGGATGAGCAGTTCTTC. Its protein is CASSLGFADEQFF.

A remark on this clone: At one end, the junction sequence differs from germline, possibly due to a read error. The chain recombines TRBV7-7 with TRBJ2-5; no firm D call. CDR1 and CDR2 (germline): SSHAT, FNYEAQ (reference sequence). CDR3 length: 14 amino acids. The CDR3 reads CASSLGWLQETQYF. Here the CDR3 DNA reads TGTGCTAGCAGCTTAGGATGGCTCCAAGAGACCCAGTACTTC. The variable domain in full, with the rest retrieved from reference TRBV7-7 and TRBJ2-5, is GAGVSQSPRYKVTKRGQDVTLRCDPISSHATLYWYQQALGQGPEFLTYFNYEAQPDKSGLPSDRFSAERPEGSISTLTIQRTEQRDSAMYRCASSLGWLQETQYFGPGTRLLVL.